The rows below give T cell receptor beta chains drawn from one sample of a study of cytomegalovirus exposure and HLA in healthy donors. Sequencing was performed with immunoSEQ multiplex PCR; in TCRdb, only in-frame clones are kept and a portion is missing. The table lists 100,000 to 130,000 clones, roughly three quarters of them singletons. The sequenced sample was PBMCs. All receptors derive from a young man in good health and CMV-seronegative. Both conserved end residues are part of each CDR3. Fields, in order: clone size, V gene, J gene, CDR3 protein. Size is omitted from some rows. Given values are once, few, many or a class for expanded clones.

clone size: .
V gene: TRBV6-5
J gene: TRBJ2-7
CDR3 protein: CASRLRGTYEQYF

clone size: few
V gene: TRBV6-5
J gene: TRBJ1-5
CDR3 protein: CASSDSPNSNQPQHF

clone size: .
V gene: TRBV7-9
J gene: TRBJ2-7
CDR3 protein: CASSAVRAYEQYF

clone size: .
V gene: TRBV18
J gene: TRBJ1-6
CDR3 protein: CASSPGQGSSPLHF

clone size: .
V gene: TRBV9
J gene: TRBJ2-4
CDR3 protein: CASSESGGGENIQYF

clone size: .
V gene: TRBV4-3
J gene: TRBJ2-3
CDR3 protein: CASSQALEGRVTDTQYF

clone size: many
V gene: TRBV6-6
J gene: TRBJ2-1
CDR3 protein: CASTPLGGRNEQFF

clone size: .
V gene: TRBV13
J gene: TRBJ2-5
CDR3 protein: CASSPDSPGQKETQYF

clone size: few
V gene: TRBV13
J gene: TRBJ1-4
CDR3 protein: CASSLSDRGPEKLFF

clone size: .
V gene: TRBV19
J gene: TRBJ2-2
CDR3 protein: CASSARDTGELFF

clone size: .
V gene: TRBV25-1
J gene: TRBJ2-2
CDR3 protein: CASSERTSRAGELFF

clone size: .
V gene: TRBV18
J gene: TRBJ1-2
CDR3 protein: CASSQAQRRGYTF

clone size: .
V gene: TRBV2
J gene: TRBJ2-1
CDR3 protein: CASSESLPLYNEQFF

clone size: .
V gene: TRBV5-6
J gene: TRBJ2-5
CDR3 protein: CASSLDPLRGANPRETQYF

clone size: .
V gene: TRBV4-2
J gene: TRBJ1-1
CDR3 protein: CASSQDRGLEAFF